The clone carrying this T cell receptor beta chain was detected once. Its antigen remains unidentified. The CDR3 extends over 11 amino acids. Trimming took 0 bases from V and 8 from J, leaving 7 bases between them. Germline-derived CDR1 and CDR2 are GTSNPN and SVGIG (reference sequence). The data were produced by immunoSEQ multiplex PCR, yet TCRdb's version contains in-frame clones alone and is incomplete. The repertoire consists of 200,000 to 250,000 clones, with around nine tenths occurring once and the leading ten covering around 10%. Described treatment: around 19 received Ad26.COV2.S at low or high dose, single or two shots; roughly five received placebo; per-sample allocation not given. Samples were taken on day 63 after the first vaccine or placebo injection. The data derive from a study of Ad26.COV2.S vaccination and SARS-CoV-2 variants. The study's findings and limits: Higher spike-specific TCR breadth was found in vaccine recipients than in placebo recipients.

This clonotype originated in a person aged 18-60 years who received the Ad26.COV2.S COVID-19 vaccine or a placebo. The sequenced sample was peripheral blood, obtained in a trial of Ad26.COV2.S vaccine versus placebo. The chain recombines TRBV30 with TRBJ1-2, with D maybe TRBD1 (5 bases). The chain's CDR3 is CAWSVGEGYTF. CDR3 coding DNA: TGTGCCTGGAGTGTAGGGGAAGGCTACACCTTC.